This TCR beta chain was found in a study of cytomegalovirus exposure and HLA in healthy donors. The CDR3 has 16 amino acids. Germline values: CDR1 MNHNY, CDR2 SVGAGI (reference sequence). V lost 4 bases and J 5 bases, leaving 20 bases between the germline ends. PCR primers comprised 60 Vbeta and 13 Jbeta primers. The method was immunoSEQ multiplex PCR; TCRdb's version includes in-frame clones alone and lacks a portion of them. The sample comprises 80,000 or so clones, 78% of which are singletons, and 3% to 3.5% rests with the top ten. This clone was observed a single time. What it binds is unknown. Study-level results: The authors later found TCR association rates varying by HLA locus, with DRB1 most and HLA-C fewest. A missense variant in DCLRE1C was later tied to TCR beta V- and J-gene trimming. Analyzed later, most CMV-associated TCR beta chains appeared HLA-restricted.

This chain joins TRBV6-6 and TRBJ1-1; TRBD1 is a possible D gene (5 bases). This TCR came from a man aged 40-49 years in good health and CMV-seronegative. Sequenced input: PBMCs. CDR3 sequence reads: CASSSNPGGGITEAFF. For the CDR3, the DNA is TGTGCCAGCAGTTCAAACCCCGGGGGGGGTATAACTGAAGCTTTCTTT.